A selection of T cell receptor beta chains follows, all from one sample in a study of blood T cell repertoires in COVID-19. Repertoires were generated with immunoSEQ multiplex PCR, while TCRdb's copy carries only in-frame clones and drops some. In the table there are about 220,000 clones, around 87% of which are singletons. Source material: PBMCs or T cells enriched from blood (not recorded which). The receptors stem from a woman in her late teens or twenties in a cohort exposed to, infected with or recovered from COVID-19 (not recorded which). Both conserved end residues are part of each CDR3. The order of the fields is D gene, V gene, J gene, clone size, CDR3 DNA, CDR3 protein. A D gene is named only where the DNA matches it firmly. Some rows mark clone size as missing; the rest say once, few, many or name a class of expanded clone.

>TRBD1|TRBV5-4|TRBJ2-1|.
TGTGCCAGCAGCTTGTTCCCAGCAGGGGGAAGATACAATGAGCAGTTCTTC
CASSLFPAGGRYNEQFF
>.|TRBV6-1|TRBJ2-5|.
TGTGCCAGCAGTGAAGCAGGGGTAGAGACCCAGTACTTC
CASSEAGVETQYF
>.|TRBV6-6|TRBJ2-1|.
TGTGCCAGCAGGACAGATATTATCTACAATGAGCAGTTCTTC
CASRTDIIYNEQFF
>.|TRBV19|TRBJ1-4|.
TGTGCCAGTAGTATCTATAGGGGTGAGGAAAAACTGTTTTTT
CASSIYRGEEKLFF
>.|TRBV6-1|TRBJ1-2|once
TGTGCCAGCAGTGAAGGGGGCTCACGCTATGGCTACACCTTC
CASSEGGSRYGYTF
>.|TRBV7-8|TRBJ1-2|.
TGTGCCAGCAGCCCCCGGGACACCGGTAACTATGGCTACACCTTC
CASSPRDTGNYGYTF
>.|TRBV5-1|TRBJ2-1|.
TGCGCCAGCAGCCAAGGAGGTTCGATTCCCCACGCCAATGAGCAGTTCTTC
CASSQGGSIPHANEQFF
>.|TRBV6-5|TRBJ2-7|.
TGTGCCAGCAGTTACCAACCGACGGGGGAGCAGTACTTC
CASSYQPTGEQYF
>TRBD1|TRBV5-1|TRBJ2-7|.
TGCGCCAGCAGCCTACGGGACAGGTCCTCCTACGAGCAGTACTTC
CASSLRDRSSYEQYF
>.|TRBV28|TRBJ2-2|.
TGTGCCAGCACCGGCGTCGAGGGCCGGGGGGAGCTGTTTTTT
CASTGVEGRGELFF
>.|TRBV7-9|TRBJ2-1|.
TGTGCCAGCAGCTTAGGTCAGCCTAGAGGATTCTACAATGAGCAGTTCTTC
CASSLGQPRGFYNEQFF